The entry that follows covers one T cell receptor beta chain sequence. Its target antigen remains unknown. Base quality data are lacking; no much larger clone is found one base away. This sample stems from a study of T cell responses to AZD1222 COVID-19 vaccine (dated by TCRdb to the early 2020s). Regarding the complete study: AZD1222 recipients with second doses at about 4 weeks or about 12 weeks were pooled, because spike-specific TCR depth and breadth did not differ between schedules. A total of roughly 240 trial participants underwent TCR sequencing, of whom roughly 210 received two doses of AZD1222 and about 26 received two doses of the MenACWY control vaccine. Trial participants were enrolled by age into 18-55, 56-69 and 70-plus year subgroups, with approximately 160, 26 and 62 TCR-sequenced participants respectively. What the study reported, not specific to this receptor: Participants were mostly white British, with more females than males. The authors suggested clonal diversity may have been underestimated. Nearly half of unique spike-specific TCRs reportedly recognized epitopes outside regions mutated in the B.1.351 and B.1.1.7 variants. After two AZD1222 doses, spike-specific TCR breadth and depth were significantly higher than at day 0 and than in MenACWY recipients. No day 14 peak-response samples were available, so repertoires were characterized only after the peak T cell response. In the small 56-69-year group, the increase in depth fell short of significance, most likely because of low power. Only six AZD1222 recipients were SARS-CoV-2 seropositive at baseline, limiting conclusions about previously exposed vaccinees. The vaccine-associated CD4 TCRs covered the entire spike protein, and the dominant responses fell in regions 160-218 and 743-854.

For CDR1 and CDR2, the germline V gene lists MDHEN and SYDVKM. Its CDR3 holds 13 amino acids, cysteine through phenylalanine. The retained sequence is limited to the CDR3, 39 bases, with the frame set at the first base. V is reduced by 2 bases and J by 7 bases, leaving a spacing of 12 bases between them. Reading the label with the study, this specimen's time point is: baseline before first vaccination. Samples from vaccinated people were obtained from the UK trials COV001 and COV002, which included a single-blind randomized controlled phase 2/3 trial of AZD1222 (ChAdOx1 nCoV-19) in healthy adults. Trial participant PBMC samples were collected at day 0 and day 28 after the second dose for TCRbeta chain sequencing. The CDR3 regions of human TCRbeta chains were subjected to immunosequencing. Per the original workflow: Repertoire TCRs were matched against a reference library of SARS-CoV-2-specific TCRs generated with the MIRA antigen-specificity platform. Breadth was defined as the fraction of unique TCRs that were SARS-CoV-2-associated, and depth was defined as the fraction of total T cells that were SARS-CoV-2-associated. Using the MIRA data, each spike-specific TCR was assigned both to the spike region to which the TCR was reactive and to a CD4 or CD8 class. Log10-transformed breadth and depth values were compared by one-way ANOVA with Sidak's multiple comparisons tests. TCRdb limited this immuneACCESS table to in-frame rearrangements with V and J called. A share of clones is missing; checked studies link under half to unresolved V genes, and the rest is unexplained. V and J calls and clone size come straight from that table; D and trimming were deduced from the DNA. The sample records about 120,000 clones, around nine tenths of which are singletons. The ten biggest clones cover around 7.8% of the sample.

The sequenced sample was peripheral blood, obtained on day 0 of AZD1222 vaccination. This sequence was found in an adult in good health. The sequence links TRBV28 to TRBJ2-7; the D region may be TRBD1 or TRBD2, each matching 6 bases equally. The DNA sequence is as follows: TGTGCCAGCAGTTTACCAGGGGCGGGGGAGCAGTACTTC. Translation gives CASSLPGAGEQYF.